Described below is a single T cell receptor beta chain sequence and its context. The antigen is undetermined. This sample is part of a study of T cells after yellow fever vaccination. General study findings and limits: Primary-vaccination clones mostly resurfaced post-booster (just under 98% CD4, roughly 90% CD8).

There are 14 residues in the CDR3. V lost 2 bases to trimming and J lost 2 bases, with 12 bases between them. Germline loops: CDR1 DFQATT, CDR2 SNEGSKA (reference sequence). TCRdb independently ran MiXCR on the 5' RACE reads; one entry per CDR3 protein. The top ten hold around 3% of the sample, which has some 240,000 distinct CDR3 sequences, about 3% seen once. The sequence derives from a man aged 18 to 30 who received the YFV17D yellow fever vaccine. This sample comprised CD4+ T cells sorted from PBMCs, obtained 10 days after the yellow fever booster vaccination. The chain carries TRBV20-1 and TRBJ1-2, with D tentatively TRBD1 (6 bases). Here the CDR3 reads CSARFGQMNYGYTF. The CDR3 region has the DNA TGCAGTGCTAGATTTGGACAGATGAACTATGGCTACACCTTC.